This record concerns one T cell receptor beta chain sequence. The junction and the germline gene differ at one end; a read error may be behind it. This sample was taken from a study of control samples from healthy donors and cancer patients. TCRdb's copy holds only in-frame clones and misses some; the assay was immunoSEQ multiplex PCR. Of about 85,000 clones in the sample, about nine tenths were seen once. The CDR3 is 15 residues long. Germline V lookup: CDR1 MNHEY, CDR2 SVGAGI. The source material was blood. This receptor was taken from a woman aged 18 to 35 in good health. V gene TRBV6-5 combines with J gene TRBJ2-7; 11 bases match TRBD2. The CDR3 loop reads CASSYSGWSSGGAFF. In DNA, the CDR3 is TGTGCCAGCAGTTACTCAGGGTGGAGTAGCGGGGGGGCCTTCTTC.